Below, 30 T cell receptor beta chains from the same sample are listed, as sequenced in a study of blood T cells in healthy people across ages. Next came a second PCR, run for about 6 to 12 cycles, which used a sample-barcoded 5' primer along with a J-beta primer mix. TCRdb re-called the 5' RACE reads through MiXCR, storing one row per CDR3 protein. The sample consists of some 690,000 distinct CDR3 sequences, 20% to 25% of them appearing once. Specimen: blood. The receptors stem from a man aged 70-80 years in good health.

There are many counts of this clonotype. The J gene is TRBJ2-1, the V gene TRBV28; tentatively, D is TRBD1 (6 bases). V was clipped by 7 bases and J by 5 bases, with 21 bases between them. CDR1 is MDHEN, CDR2 SYDVKM, per germline. The CDR3 is 16 amino acids. The CDR3 is CASKRGSPRFDNEQFF. In nucleotides, the CDR3 is TGTGCCAGCAAAAGGGGGAGCCCCCGGTTCGACAATGAGCAGTTCTTC.

The chain is built from TRBV6-6 and TRBJ1-2, with TRBD1 matching over 8 bases. The CDR3 covers 15 residues. Germline V gene data show CDR1 as MNHNY and CDR2 as SVGAGI (reference sequence). After removal of 0 bases from V and 5 bases from J, the junction contained 5 bases not matched to a gene. The CDR3 region is CASSYSGQGEYGYTF. CDR3 bases: TGTGCCAGCAGTTACTCCGGACAGGGTGAATATGGCTACACCTTC.

This clonotype turned up a few times. This rearrangement joins TRBV5-1 to TRBJ2-5, with TRBD2 matching over 9 bases. The J call could be wrong; TRBJ2-1 is a better fit for the DNA end. Germline CDR1 SGHRS, CDR2 YFSETQ. The CDR3 spans 17 residues. The CDR3 region is CASSLIFAGGQVYEQFF. The DNA of the CDR3 is TGCGCCAGCAGCTTGATTTTTGCGGGGGGGCAGGTTTATGAGCAGTTCTTC.

This clonotype came up a few times. The chain couples TRBV20-1 to TRBJ1-2; 7 bases are a match to TRBD1. Trimming removed 0 bases from V and 5 bases from J; junction bases left unmatched: 12. Germline V CDR1 and CDR2: DFQATT, SNEGSKA (reference sequence). This CDR3 has 16 amino acids. The CDR3 coding sequence is TGCAGTGCTAGAGAACAGGGGATACCTCTAGGGTATGGCTACACCTTC. It is translated as CSAREQGIPLGYGYTF.

This clonotype came up a few times. J is TRBJ1-1 and V is TRBV12-3 or TRBV12-4; D is possibly TRBD1 (6 bases). V was trimmed by 11 bases and J by 5 bases, leaving 18 bases between them. CDR3 size: 13 residues. The CDR3, as DNA: TGTGCCTCCGAACGGGACACGGGGACTGAAGCTTTCTTT. It is translated as CASERDTGTEAFF.

The chain has TRBV3-1 and TRBJ2-2, with a possible D match to TRBD2 (7 bases). Trimming took off 4 bases at V and 8 bases at J, with 17 bases between the two ends. The CDR3 runs 15 residues. CDR1 is LGHDT, CDR2 YNNKEL, per germline (reference sequence). The CDR3 DNA follows: TGTGCCAGCAGCCCTCTAGGGGGGGCGGAAGGGGAGCTGTTTTTT. The encoded protein is CASSPLGGAEGELFF.

This clonotype came up a few times. The chain recombines TRBV6-2 or TRBV6-3 with TRBJ2-2; no firm D call. The CDR3 totals 18 residues. Germline CDR1 MNHEY, CDR2 SVGEGT. V shed 4 bases and J shed 2 bases, with 20 bases lying between them. CDR3 DNA: TGTGCCAGCAGTTTAAGCGTCTTTGGAAACCTCAACACCGGGGAGCTGTTTTTT. It is translated as CASSLSVFGNLNTGELFF.

This clonotype came up a few times. The chain combines TRBV29-1 with TRBJ1-2; 7 nucleotides line up with TRBD1. V was clipped by 6 bases and J by 8 bases; unmatched bases: 12. This CDR3 has 13 amino acids. Germline V gives CDR1 SQVTM, CDR2 ANQGSEA. CDR3 protein: CSVATGLVKGYTF. For the CDR3, the DNA is TGCAGCGTCGCGACAGGGCTGGTGAAGGGCTACACCTTC.

This clonotype occurred a few times. An end of the junction does not agree with germline; a read error may underlie this. The chain recombines TRBV20-1 with TRBJ2-7, with 11 nucleotides matching TRBD2. CDR1 is DFQATT and CDR2 is SNEGSKA in the germline V gene (reference sequence). The CDR3 totals 14 residues. The CDR3 reads CSARDRTSGYEQYF. The CDR3 DNA reads as TGTAGTGCTAGAGATCGGACTAGCGGGTACGAGCAGTACTTC.

The chain joins TRBV6-5 to TRBJ2-5; perhaps TRBD2 as D (6 bases). Gene TRBJ2-1 matches the end of the DNA better, so the J call may be wrong. CDR3 length: 13 amino acids. Germline CDR1 and CDR2: MNHEY and SVGAGI. In nucleotides, the CDR3 is TGTGCCAGCAGGGCCTACGGGGGTAATGAGCAGTTCTTC. Amino acids: CASRAYGGNEQFF.

The J gene is TRBJ1-1, the V gene TRBV28, with no clear D. V was clipped by 3 bases and J by 1 base, with 6 bases between them. Germline V gene sequence: CDR1 MDHEN, CDR2 SYDVKM. The length of the CDR3 is 13 residues. The CDR3 nucleotides are TGTGCCAGCAGTTTTCGGTGGAACACTGAAGCTTTCTTT. Its protein is CASSFRWNTEAFF.

This clonotype was seen more than once but under ten times. The V call is TRBV5-1, the J call TRBJ1-5; no clear D. The germline V gene has CDR1 SGHRS and CDR2 YFSETQ. This CDR3 region has 14 residues. Deletions cut 0 bases from V and 5 bases from J, with 9 bases between. CDR3 nucleotide sequence: TGCGCCAGCAGCTTGGATCGGCCAGATCAGCCCCAGCATTTT. Protein sequence: CASSLDRPDQPQHF.

This chain connects TRBV5-6 to TRBJ2-1; TRBD2 is a possible D gene (6 bases). The CDR3 runs 15 residues. The germline V and J ends were trimmed by 1 base and 2 bases, with 10 bases remaining between them. Germline V gene lookup returns CDR1 SGHDT and CDR2 YYEEEE. In nucleotides, the CDR3 is TGTGCCAGCAGCTTGACCGGGACTCCCTACAATGAGCAGTTCTTC. Amino acid sequence: CASSLTGTPYNEQFF.

This clonotype has more than one count but fewer than ten. This chain uses TRBV5-5 with TRBJ2-7; D is undetermined. The CDR3 length is 14 residues. Germline V gene data show CDR1 as SGHKS and CDR2 as YYEKEE (reference sequence). Trimming removed 0 bases from V and 2 bases from J, with 9 bases in between. CDR3 DNA sequence: TGTGCCAGCAGCTTGGCCGTCCCCACCTACGAGCAGTACGTC. Protein sequence: CASSLAVPTYEQYV.

The chain links TRBV5-1 to TRBJ2-5, with D unresolved. The J call may be faulty, since TRBJ2-1 better matches the DNA end. CDR3 size: 12 residues. Germline V gene data show CDR1 as SGHRS and CDR2 as YFSETQ. The DNA for the CDR3 is TGCGCCAGCAGCTTTTCGCCCAATGAGCAGTTCTTC. It encodes CASSFSPNEQFF.

This clonotype was detected a few times. The CDR3 sequence: CASSLAGQRYGYTF. DNA of the CDR3: TGTGCCAGCAGCTTAGCCGGACAGCGCTATGGCTACACCTTC. The rearrangement uses TRBV7-9 and TRBJ1-2; the D gene is possibly TRBD1 (6 bases). The CDR3 runs to 14 residues. Trimming cost V 0 bases and J 4 bases, with 9 bases left between them. CDR1 is SEHNR, CDR2 FQNEAQ, per germline (reference sequence).

This clonotype was seen many times. The chain couples TRBV7-3 to TRBJ2-6; D gene uncertain. Trimming pared 3 bases from V and 0 bases from J, leaving 6 bases between. The CDR3 covers 15 residues. Germline V gene data show CDR1 as SGHTA and CDR2 as FQGTGA. CDR3 amino acids: CASSLVLSGANVLTF. CDR3 coding DNA: TGTGCCAGCAGCTTGGTACTCTCTGGGGCCAACGTCCTGACTTTC.

CDR3 sequence: CASSLEEGSNEKLFF. The CDR3 DNA sequence: TGTGCCAGCAGTTTAGAGGAGGGATCTAATGAAAAACTGTTTTTT. The rearrangement uses TRBV12-3 or TRBV12-4 and TRBJ1-4; D unresolved. The length of the CDR3 is 15 residues. Trimming removed 1 base at V and 3 bases at J, with 9 bases between.

The chain links TRBV2 to TRBJ2-7; D unclear. Germline CDR1 reads SNHLY; CDR2 reads FYNNEI. The CDR3 spans 15 residues. Trimming cost V 5 bases and J 0 bases, with 14 bases left between them. The CDR3 nucleotides are TGTGCCAGCAGTCCTGACGCCTCTCTCTCCTACGAGCAGTACGTC. Translation: CASSPDASLSYEQYV.

Details on this clonotype: Sequence at one end of the junction differs from germline and may be a read error. This chain connects TRBV20-1 to TRBJ1-4; 8 nucleotides match TRBD1. This CDR3 is 14 amino acids long. CDR1 and CDR2 (germline): DFQATT, SNEGSKA (reference sequence). CDR3 loop: CSTTSGTGVEKLFF. In DNA form, the CDR3 reads TGTAGTACCACTTCCGGGACAGGAGTTGAAAAACTGTTTTTT.

This clonotype has ten or more counts. The V and J genes are TRBV29-1 and TRBJ1-2; D remains unclear. Trimming pared 8 bases from V and 0 bases from J, leaving 13 bases between. This CDR3 comprises 13 residues. CDR1 and CDR2 (germline): SQVTM, ANQGSEA. In DNA form, the CDR3 reads TGCAGCTCCTGGGCTGCTTCTAACTATGGCTACACCTTC. Encoded protein: CSSWAASNYGYTF.

This clonotype showed up just a few times. This sequence joins TRBV5-5 and TRBJ2-6; D gene unclear. Trimming removed 0 bases at V and 0 bases at J, with 7 bases between. Germline-derived CDR1 and CDR2 are SGHKS and YYEKEE (reference sequence). The CDR3 has 16 residues. The CDR3 DNA is TGTGCCAGCAGCTTGGGAGCGTACTCTGGGGCCAACGTCCTGACTTTC. It codes for CASSLGAYSGANVLTF.

This clonotype has just a few counts. The chain uses TRBV5-1 and TRBJ1-4, with D maybe TRBD1 (5 bases). V lost 3 bases to trimming and J lost 7 bases, with 13 bases between them. Germline V gene data show CDR1 as SGHRS and CDR2 as YFSETQ. CDR3 length: 14 residues. For the CDR3, the DNA is TGCGCCAGCAGCTCGCCGGGACTTTCTGAAAAACTGTTTTTT. It translates to CASSSPGLSEKLFF.

The chain joins TRBV29-1 to TRBJ1-1; the D is unclear. V was cut by 7 bases and J by 8 bases, with 20 bases left in between. This CDR3 comprises 13 residues. The germline CDR1 and CDR2 sequences are SQVTM and ANQGSEA. The CDR3 nucleotides read TGCAGCGCCCGACATGGTAGAGGCACCGAAGCTTTCTTT. This encodes CSARHGRGTEAFF.

There are many counts of this clonotype. The V call is TRBV7-3, the J call TRBJ2-1; TRBD1 or TRBD2 may be the D gene (5 bases each). This CDR3 contains 15 residues. The ends were cut back, 4 bases at V and 4 bases at J, with 14 bases in the middle. Germline V CDR1 and CDR2: SGHTA, FQGTGA. The chain's CDR3 is CASSYGGTVYNEQFF. Written as DNA, the CDR3 is TGTGCCAGCAGCTATGGGGGAACTGTATACAATGAGCAGTTCTTC.

This clonotype has a handful of counts. This chain joins TRBV27 and TRBJ2-5; 9 nucleotides match TRBD2. The J call may be mistaken, given a closer DNA end match to TRBJ2-7. CDR3 length: 15 amino acids. The V gene's germline CDR1 is MNHEY and CDR2 SMNVEV (reference sequence). The CDR3 sequence is CASSLEGSGGYEQYV. DNA of the CDR3: TGTGCCAGCAGTTTAGAGGGTAGCGGGGGATACGAGCAGTACGTC.

Only a few counts were recorded for this clonotype. This chain links TRBV5-1 with TRBJ1-1; D is undetermined. Germline V gene data show CDR1 as SGHRS and CDR2 as YFSETQ. The CDR3 spans 14 residues. With 0 bases removed from V and 10 bases from J, the gap between germline ends came to 16 bases. The CDR3 reads CASSLGHTSQGAFF. The CDR3 region has the DNA TGCGCCAGCAGCTTGGGACACACTTCTCAAGGAGCTTTCTTT. Filled out from reference TRBV5-1 and TRBJ1-1, the complete variable domain reads KAGVTQTPRYLIKTRGQQVTLSCSPISGHRSVSWYQQTPGQGLQFLFEYFSETQRNKGNFPGRFSGRQFSNSRSEMNVSTLELGDSALYLCASSLGHTSQGAFFGQGTRLTVV.

DNA for the CDR3: TGCAGTGCTGGGGAGGCAAGCGAGCAGTACTTC. This sequence encodes CSAGEASEQYF. The chain recombines TRBV20-1 with TRBJ2-5, with D possibly being TRBD2 (6 bases). The end of the DNA fits TRBJ2-7 better, so the J call may be wrong. CDR3 length: 11 residues. Germline loops: CDR1 DFQATT, CDR2 SNEGSKA (reference sequence).

The sample holds a few counts of this clonotype. The chain links TRBV20-1 to TRBJ1-5; TRBD1 agrees at 7 bases. CDR1 and CDR2 (germline): DFQATT, SNEGSKA (reference sequence). This CDR3 has 15 residues. The CDR3 DNA sequence: TGCGATCGCGGGAGGGGGCATTTAAGCAATCAGCCCCAGCATTTT. It translates to CDRGRGHLSNQPQHF.

This chain uses TRBV19 with TRBJ2-1; 9 nucleotides match TRBD1. Looked up from germline, CDR1 is LNHDA and CDR2 is SQIVND (reference sequence). V trimming: 7 bases; J trimming: 3 bases; junction bases outside the gene matches: 10. The CDR3 runs 16 residues. As DNA, the CDR3 is TGTGCCAGTACCGGACAGGGGTCTGTACGCTACAATGAGCAGTTCTTC. Translation gives CASTGQGSVRYNEQFF.